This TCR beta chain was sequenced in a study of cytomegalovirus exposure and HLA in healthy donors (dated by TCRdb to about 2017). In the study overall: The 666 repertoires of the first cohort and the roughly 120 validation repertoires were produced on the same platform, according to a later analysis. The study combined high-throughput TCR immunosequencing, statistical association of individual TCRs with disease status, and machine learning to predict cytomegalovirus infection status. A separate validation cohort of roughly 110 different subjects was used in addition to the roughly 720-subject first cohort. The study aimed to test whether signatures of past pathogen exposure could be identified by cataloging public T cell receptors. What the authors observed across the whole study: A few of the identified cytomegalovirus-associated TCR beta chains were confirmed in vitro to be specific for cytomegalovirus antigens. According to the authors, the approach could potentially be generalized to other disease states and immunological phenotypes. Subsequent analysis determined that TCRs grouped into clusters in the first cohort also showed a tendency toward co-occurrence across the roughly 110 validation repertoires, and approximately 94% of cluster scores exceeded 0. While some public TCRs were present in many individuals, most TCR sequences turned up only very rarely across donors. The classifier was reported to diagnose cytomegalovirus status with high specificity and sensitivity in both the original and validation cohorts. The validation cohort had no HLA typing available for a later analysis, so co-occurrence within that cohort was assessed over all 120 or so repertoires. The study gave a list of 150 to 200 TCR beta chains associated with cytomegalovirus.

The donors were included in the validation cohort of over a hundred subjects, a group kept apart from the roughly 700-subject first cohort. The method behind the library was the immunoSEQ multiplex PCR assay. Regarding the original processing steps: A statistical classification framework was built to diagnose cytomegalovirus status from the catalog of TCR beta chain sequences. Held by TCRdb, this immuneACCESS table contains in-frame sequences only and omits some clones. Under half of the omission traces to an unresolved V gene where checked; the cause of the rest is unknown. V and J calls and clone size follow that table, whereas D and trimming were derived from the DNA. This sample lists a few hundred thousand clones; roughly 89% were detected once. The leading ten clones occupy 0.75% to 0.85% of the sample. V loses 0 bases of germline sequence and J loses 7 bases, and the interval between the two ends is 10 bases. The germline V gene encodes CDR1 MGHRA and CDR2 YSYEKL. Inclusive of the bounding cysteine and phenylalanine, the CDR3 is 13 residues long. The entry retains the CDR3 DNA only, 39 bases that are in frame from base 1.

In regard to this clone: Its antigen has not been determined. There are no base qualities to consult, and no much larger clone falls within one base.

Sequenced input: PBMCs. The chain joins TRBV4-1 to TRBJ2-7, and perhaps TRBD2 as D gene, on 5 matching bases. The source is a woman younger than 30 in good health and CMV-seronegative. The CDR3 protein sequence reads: CASSQDGGWEQYF. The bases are TGCGCCAGCAGCCAAGACGGCGGGTGGGAGCAGTACTTC.